A selection of T cell receptor beta chains follows, all from one sample in a study of identical twins. Using its own MiXCR run on the 5' RACE reads, TCRdb lists one record per CDR3 protein. The sample holds around 1.7 million distinct CDR3 sequences, around 33% seen once. Sequencing was performed on cord blood. The receptors were sampled from a newborn girl in good health. Each CDR3 is given with its conserved first and last residue. Each record gives: V gene, D gene, J gene, clone size, CDR3 protein, CDR3 DNA. The D gene is left open where the match is weak. Some rows have no size entry. The others give once, few or many, or a class for an expanded clone.

TRBV6-2/TRBV6-3,-,TRBJ1-5,few,CASSYSWQGNQPQHF,TGTGCCAGCAGTTACTCGTGGCAGGGCAATCAGCCCCAGCATTTT
TRBV2,-,TRBJ1-1,few,CASSGITGNTEAFF,TGTGCCAGCAGTGGCATAACAGGGAACACTGAAGCTTTCTTT
TRBV20-1,-,TRBJ2-7,few,CSAMSPGPPNEQYF,TGCAGTGCTATGTCACCGGGACCACCCAACGAGCAGTACTTC
TRBV4-1,TRBD2,TRBJ2-1,-,CASSDTRDYNDQFF,TGCGCCAGCTCAGACACTAGGGACTACAATGATCAGTTCTTC
TRBV6-6,TRBD1,TRBJ1-4,few,CASSYPDRGLNEKLFF,TGTGCCAGCAGTTATCCCGACAGGGGGCTTAATGAAAAACTGTTTTTT
TRBV5-1,-,TRBJ2-2,-,CASSLKRPPSGGELFF,TGCGCCAGCAGCTTAAAACGGCCACCCAGCGGCGGGGAGCTGTTTTTT
TRBV28,TRBD2,TRBJ2-1,many,CASSLEASGRSYNEQFF,TGTGCCAGCAGTTTAGAGGCTAGCGGGAGATCCTACAATGAGCAGTTCTTC
TRBV20-1,TRBD2,TRBJ2-3,-,CSATRPTSGTDTQYF,TGCAGTGCTACCCGACCGACTAGCGGCACAGATACGCAGTATTTT
TRBV29-1,-,TRBJ2-3,many,CSALGTDTQYF,TGCAGCGCTCTGGGGACAGATACGCAGTATTTT
TRBV20-1,-,TRBJ1-5,few,CSVCSSNQPQHF,TGCAGTGTCTGCAGTAGCAATCAGCCCCAGCATTTT
TRBV6-4,TRBD2,TRBJ2-3,-,CASSGSSGGGADTQYF,TGTGCCAGCAGTGGGTCTAGCGGGGGCGGCGCAGATACGCAGTATTTT
TRBV28,TRBD2,TRBJ2-7,few,CASSSQGLAGSYEQYF,TGTGCCAGCAGCTCACAAGGACTAGCGGGCTCCTACGAGCAGTACTTC
TRBV20-1,-,TRBJ2-3,many,CSARRGYTDTQYF,TGCAGTGCTAGACGGGGATACACAGATACGCAGTATTTT
TRBV5-6,-,TRBJ2-4,few,CASSLIMVENIQYF,TGTGCCAGCAGCTTGATAATGGTGGAAAACATTCAGTACTTC
TRBV7-8,-,TRBJ2-3,many,CASSFGRPLISTDTQYF,TGTGCCAGCAGCTTCGGTCGACCGCTAATCTCCACAGATACGCAGTATTTT
TRBV6-7,TRBD1,TRBJ2-1,-,CASSYVPGGSSYNEQFF,TGTGCCAGCAGTTACGTCCCAGGGGGAAGCTCCTACAATGAGCAGTTCTTC
TRBV20-1,-,TRBJ2-5,-,CSAVKGVQETQYF,TGCAGTGCGGTGAAGGGGGTCCAAGAGACCCAGTACTTC
TRBV19,-,TRBJ1-2,-,CASSIDFRSTASYGYTF,TGTGCCAGTAGTATAGATTTCAGAAGCACCGCGTCCTATGGCTACACCTTC
TRBV7-2,TRBD2,TRBJ2-2,-,CASSLVRTSGRGNTGELFF,TGTGCCAGCAGCTTAGTTCGGACTAGCGGGAGAGGTAACACCGGGGAGCTGTTTTTT
TRBV5-1,TRBD1,TRBJ2-4,few,CASSFGDRSDIQYF,TGCGCCAGCAGCTTCGGGGACAGGAGTGACATTCAGTACTTC
TRBV7-9,TRBD1,TRBJ1-5,few,CASNTRQGLSNQPQHF,TGTGCCAGCAACACAAGACAGGGGTTAAGCAATCAGCCCCAGCATTTT
TRBV6-2/TRBV6-3,TRBD2,TRBJ2-1,-,CASSHPSGGAVWYNEQFF,TGTGCCAGCAGCCATCCTAGCGGGGGGGCGGTTTGGTACAATGAGCAGTTCTTC
TRBV20-1,TRBD1,TRBJ1-5,few,CSAHYQGDPRRSAQHF,TGCAGTGCTCACTACCAGGGGGACCCCCGAAGATCAGCCCAGCATTTT
TRBV7-9,TRBD1,TRBJ1-1,few,CASRYDRVNGEAFF,TGTGCCAGCAGGTACGACAGGGTAAATGGTGAAGCTTTCTTT
TRBV20-1,-,TRBJ1-1,-,CSASAGRLNTEAFF,TGCAGTGCTAGTGCCGGAAGGCTGAACACTGAAGCTTTCTTT
TRBV11-2,TRBD2,TRBJ2-2,few,CASRWGLAGAYTGELFF,TGTGCCAGCAGATGGGGACTAGCGGGGGCCTACACCGGGGAGCTGTTTTTT
TRBV27,-,TRBJ2-4,few,CASSLDKWDIQYF,TGTGCCAGCAGCCTAGACAAGTGGGACATTCAGTACTTC
TRBV20-1,TRBD2,TRBJ2-7,-,CSARETSGGLKYF,TGCAGTGCTAGGGAGACTAGCGGGGGTCTCAAGTACTTC
TRBV5-1,-,TRBJ1-1,-,CASSLSASNMNTEAFF,TGCGCCAGCAGCTTGTCGGCCAGTAACATGAACACTGAAGCTTTCTTT
TRBV3-1,-,TRBJ2-7,few,CASSQIRSTYEQYF,TGTGCCAGCAGCCAAATTCGGTCTACCTACGAGCAGTACTTC
TRBV6-2/TRBV6-3,-,TRBJ1-5,few,CASSYPRFQGPSNQPQHF,TGTGCCAGCAGTTACCCGAGATTCCAGGGGCCGAGCAATCAGCCCCAGCATTTT
TRBV20-1,TRBD2,TRBJ2-1,-,CSARPNPSGLYNEQFF,TGCAGTGCTAGGCCGAATCCTAGCGGCCTCTACAATGAGCAGTTCTTC
TRBV6-2/TRBV6-3,-,TRBJ2-1,few,CASSYLRTYNEQFF,TGTGCCAGCAGTTACTTGCGGACCTACAATGAGCAGTTCTTC
TRBV6-1,TRBD1,TRBJ1-5,few,CASRDRAFSNQPQHF,TGTGCCAGCAGGGACAGGGCCTTTAGCAATCAGCCCCAGCATTTT
TRBV2,-,TRBJ1-1,-,CASRRQVRFEAFF,TGTGCCAGCAGAAGACAGGTACGCTTTGAAGCTTTCTTT
TRBV6-5,-,TRBJ2-7,-,CASSYRGDRSYEQYF,TGTGCCAGCAGTTACCGAGGGGACCGCTCCTACGAGCAGTACTTC